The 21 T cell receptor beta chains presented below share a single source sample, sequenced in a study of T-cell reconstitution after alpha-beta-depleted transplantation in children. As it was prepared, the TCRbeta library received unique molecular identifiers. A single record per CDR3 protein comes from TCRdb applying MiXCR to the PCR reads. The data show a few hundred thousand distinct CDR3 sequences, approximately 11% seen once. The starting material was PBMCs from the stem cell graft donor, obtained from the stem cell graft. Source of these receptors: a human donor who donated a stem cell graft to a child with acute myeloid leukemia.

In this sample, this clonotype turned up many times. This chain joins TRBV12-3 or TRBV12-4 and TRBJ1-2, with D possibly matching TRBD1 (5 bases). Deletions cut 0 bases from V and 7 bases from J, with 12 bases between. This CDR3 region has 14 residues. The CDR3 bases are TGTGCCAGCAGTTTAGCGATAGGGGTTGGTGGCTACACCTTC. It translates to CASSLAIGVGGYTF.

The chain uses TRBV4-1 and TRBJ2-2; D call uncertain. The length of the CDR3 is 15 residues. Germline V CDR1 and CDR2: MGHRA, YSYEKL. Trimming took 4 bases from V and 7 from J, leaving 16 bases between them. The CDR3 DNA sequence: TGCGCCAGCAGCCCAGCCCCTTTCGGGCACGGGGAGCTGTTTTTT. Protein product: CASSPAPFGHGELFF.

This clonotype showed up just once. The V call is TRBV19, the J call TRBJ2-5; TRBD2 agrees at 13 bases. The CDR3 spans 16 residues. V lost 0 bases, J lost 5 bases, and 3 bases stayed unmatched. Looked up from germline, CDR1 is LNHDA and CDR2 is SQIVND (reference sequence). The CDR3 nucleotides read TGTGCCAGTAGTATAGAAGGACTAGCGGGAGCTGAGACCCAGTACTTC. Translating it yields CASSIEGLAGAETQYF.

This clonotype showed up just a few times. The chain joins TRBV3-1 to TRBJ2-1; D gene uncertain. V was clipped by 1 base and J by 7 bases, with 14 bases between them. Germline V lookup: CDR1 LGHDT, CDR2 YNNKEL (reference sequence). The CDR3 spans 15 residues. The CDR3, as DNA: TGTGCCAGCAGCCAAGGGGTTCTCCCGTATAATGAGCAGTTCTTC. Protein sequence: CASSQGVLPYNEQFF.

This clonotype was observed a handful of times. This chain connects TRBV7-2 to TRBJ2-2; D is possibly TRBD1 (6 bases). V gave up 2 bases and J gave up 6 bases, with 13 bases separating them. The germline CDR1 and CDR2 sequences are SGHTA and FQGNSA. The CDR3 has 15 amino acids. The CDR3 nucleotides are TGTGCCAGCAGCTTACCGTTAGGGGGTGCCGGGGAGCTGTTTTTT. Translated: CASSLPLGGAGELFF.

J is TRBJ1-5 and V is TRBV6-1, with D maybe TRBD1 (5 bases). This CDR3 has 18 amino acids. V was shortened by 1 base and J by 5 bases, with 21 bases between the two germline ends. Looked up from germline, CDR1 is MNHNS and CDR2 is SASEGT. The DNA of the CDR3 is TGTGCCAGCAGTGAAGGACGGTGGGGGGGGTTGTTAGATCAGCCCCAGCATTTT. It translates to CASSEGRWGGLLDQPQHF.

The CDR3 loop is CASSAEGYYGYTF. DNA of the CDR3: TGTGCCAGCAGCGCTGAGGGATACTATGGCTACACCTTC. The rearrangement joins TRBV9 to TRBJ1-2; D is unclear. Trimming shortened V by 3 bases and J by 3 bases, and 9 bases separated the two germline ends. Germline V gene lookup returns CDR1 SGDLS and CDR2 YYNGEE. The CDR3 runs 13 residues.

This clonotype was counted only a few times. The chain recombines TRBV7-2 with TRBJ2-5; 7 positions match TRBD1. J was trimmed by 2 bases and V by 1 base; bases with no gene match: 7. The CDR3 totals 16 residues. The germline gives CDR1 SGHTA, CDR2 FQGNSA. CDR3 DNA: TGTGCCAGCAGCTTAGATCCGGGACAGATACAAGAGACCCAGTACTTC. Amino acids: CASSLDPGQIQETQYF.

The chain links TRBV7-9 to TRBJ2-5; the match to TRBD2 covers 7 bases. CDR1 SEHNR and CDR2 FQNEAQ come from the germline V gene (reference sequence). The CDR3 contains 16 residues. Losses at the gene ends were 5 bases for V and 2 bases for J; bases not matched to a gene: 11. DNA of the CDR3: TGTGCCAGCAGCCATAGCGGGCGTGAGAAACAAGAGACCCAGTACTTC. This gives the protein CASSHSGREKQETQYF.

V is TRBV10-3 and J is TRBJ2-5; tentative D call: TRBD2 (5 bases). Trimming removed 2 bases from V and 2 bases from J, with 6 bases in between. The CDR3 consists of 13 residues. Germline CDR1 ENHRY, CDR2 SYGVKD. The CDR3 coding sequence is TGTGCCATCAGTGAGAGGGAGCAAGAGACCCAGTACTTC. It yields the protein CAISEREQETQYF.

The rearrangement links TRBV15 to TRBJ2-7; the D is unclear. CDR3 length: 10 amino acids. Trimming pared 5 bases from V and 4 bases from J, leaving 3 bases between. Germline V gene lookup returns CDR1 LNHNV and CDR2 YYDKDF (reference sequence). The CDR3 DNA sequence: TGTGCCACCAGCGGGTACGAGCAGTACGTC. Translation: CATSGYEQYV.

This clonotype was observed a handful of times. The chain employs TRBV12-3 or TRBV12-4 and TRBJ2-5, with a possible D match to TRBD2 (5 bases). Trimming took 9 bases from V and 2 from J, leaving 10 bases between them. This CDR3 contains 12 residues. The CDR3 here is CASGGLQETQYF. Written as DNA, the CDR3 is TGTGCCAGTGGCGGGTTACAAGAGACCCAGTACTTC.

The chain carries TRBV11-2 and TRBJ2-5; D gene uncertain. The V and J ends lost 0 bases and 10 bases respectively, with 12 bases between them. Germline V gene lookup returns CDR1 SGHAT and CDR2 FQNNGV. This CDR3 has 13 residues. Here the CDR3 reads CASSLDPQIGQYF. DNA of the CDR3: TGTGCCAGCAGCTTAGACCCACAGATAGGCCAGTACTTC.

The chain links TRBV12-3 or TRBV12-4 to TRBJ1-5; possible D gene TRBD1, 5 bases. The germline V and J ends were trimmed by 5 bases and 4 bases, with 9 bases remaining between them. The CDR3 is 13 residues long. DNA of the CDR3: TGTGCCAGCAGTCTCAGGGCTAATCAGCCCCAGCATTTT. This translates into CASSLRANQPQHF.

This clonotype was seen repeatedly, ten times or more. CDR3 nucleotide sequence: TGTGCCAGCAGCTTAGGGGACAGCAACTCTGGGGCCAACGTCCTGACTTTC. Its protein product is CASSLGDSNSGANVLTF. The rearrangement joins TRBV11-1 to TRBJ2-6; 7 positions agree with TRBD1. The trim removed 1 base at V and 0 bases at J, leaving 3 bases unmatched. CDR3 size: 17 residues. Germline V gene sequence: CDR1 SGHAT, CDR2 FQDESV (reference sequence).

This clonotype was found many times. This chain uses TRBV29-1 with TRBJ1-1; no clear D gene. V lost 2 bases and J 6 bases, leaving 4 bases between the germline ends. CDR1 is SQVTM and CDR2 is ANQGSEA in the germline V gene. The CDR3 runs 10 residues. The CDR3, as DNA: TGCAGCGTTGAAATCTCTGAAGCTTTCTTT. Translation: CSVEISEAFF. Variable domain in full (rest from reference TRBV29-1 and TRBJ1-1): SAVISQKPSRDICQRGTSLTIQCQVDSQVTMMFWYRQQPGQSLTLIATANQGSEATYESGFVIDKFPISRPNLTFSTLTVSNMSPEDSSIYLCSVEISEAFFGQGTRLTVV.

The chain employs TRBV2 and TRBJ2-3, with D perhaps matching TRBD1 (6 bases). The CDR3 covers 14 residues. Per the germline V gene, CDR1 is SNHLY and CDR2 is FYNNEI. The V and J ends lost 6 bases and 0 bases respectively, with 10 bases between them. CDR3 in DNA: TGTGCCAGCAGACAGGGTTTTAGCACAGATACGCAGTATTTT. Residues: CASRQGFSTDTQYF.

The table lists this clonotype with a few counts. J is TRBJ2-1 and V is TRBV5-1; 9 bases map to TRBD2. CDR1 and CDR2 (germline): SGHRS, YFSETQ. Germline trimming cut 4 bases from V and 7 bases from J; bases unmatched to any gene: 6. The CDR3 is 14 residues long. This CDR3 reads CASSRGGARNEQFF. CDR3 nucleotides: TGCGCCAGCAGCCGCGGGGGGGCCCGGAATGAGCAGTTCTTC.

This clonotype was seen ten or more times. CDR3 nucleotides: TGTGCCAGCAGCCCTCGACAGGGTACCACTGAAGCTTTCTTT. It yields the protein CASSPRQGTTEAFF. The chain recombines TRBV7-6 with TRBJ1-1; 7 bases fit TRBD1. The V and J ends lost 5 bases and 4 bases, in that order; junction bases with no gene match: 7. Germline CDR1 reads SGHVS; CDR2 reads FNYEAQ. The CDR3 runs to 14 residues. Supplemented by reference TRBV7-6 and TRBJ1-1, the full variable domain reads GAGVSQSPRYKVTKRGQDVALRCDPISGHVSLYWYRQALGQGPEFLTYFNYEAQQDKSGLPNDRFSAERPEGSISTLTIQRTEQRDSAMYRCASSPRQGTTEAFFGQGTRLTVV.

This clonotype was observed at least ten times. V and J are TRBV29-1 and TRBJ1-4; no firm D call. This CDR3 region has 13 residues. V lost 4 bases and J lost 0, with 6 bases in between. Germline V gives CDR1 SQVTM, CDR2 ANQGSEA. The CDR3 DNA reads TGCAGCGTTGTTATAGCAACTAATGAAAAACTGTTTTTT. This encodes CSVVIATNEKLFF.

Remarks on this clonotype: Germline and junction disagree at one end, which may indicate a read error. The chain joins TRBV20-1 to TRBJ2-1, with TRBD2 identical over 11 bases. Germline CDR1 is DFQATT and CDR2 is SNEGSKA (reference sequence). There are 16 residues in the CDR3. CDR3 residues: CCARRLAGGPYNEQFF. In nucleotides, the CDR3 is TGCTGTGCTAGAAGGCTAGCGGGAGGACCCTACAATGAGCAGTTCTTC.